A selection of T cell receptor beta chains follows, all from one sample in a study of patients and donors after allogeneic stem cell transplantation. Using its own MiXCR run on the RT-PCR reads, TCRdb lists one record per CDR3 protein. This sample has about 39,000 distinct CDR3 sequences, with 25% to 35% found just once. What was sequenced was blood, either unsorted or a sorted T cell fraction (not recorded which). All receptors come from a human donor who was either an allogeneic HSCT recipient or a stem cell or donor lymphocyte infusion donor (not recorded which). It is not recorded whose cells these are; they may come from a transplant donor. Each CDR3 is given with its conserved first and last residue. The D gene is left open where the match is weak. Not all rows give a size; the values are once, few, many and, for expanded clones, a class.

V,size,D,J,CDR3,DNA
TRBV6-5,many,NA,TRBJ1-1,CASRIRDPMRDTEAFF,TGTGCCAGCAGAATCCGGGACCCTATGAGGGACACTGAAGCTTTCTTT
TRBV27,NA,TRBD2,TRBJ2-1,CASSFTPAGGPEQFF,TGTGCCAGCAGTTTCACCCCTGCGGGAGGGCCTGAGCAGTTCTTC
TRBV6-6,NA,NA,TRBJ1-1,CASSYETMEAFF,TGTGCCAGCAGTTACGAAACAATGGAAGCTTTCTTT
TRBV2,NA,NA,TRBJ1-2,CARETLGGYTF,TGTGCCAGGGAGACCCTAGGCGGCTACACCTTC
TRBV5-1,few,NA,TRBJ1-6,CASSFDDNSPLHF,TGCGCCAGCAGCTTCGATGATAATTCACCCCTCCACTTT
TRBV7-9,medium-sized,TRBD1,TRBJ2-1,CASSGTVTYNEQFF,TGTGCCAGCAGCGGGACAGTGACCTACAATGAGCAGTTCTTC
TRBV7-2,medium-sized,NA,TRBJ1-6,CASSLSGGNSPLHF,TGTGCCAGCAGCTTATCGGGGGGAAATTCACCCCTCCACTTT
TRBV6-2/TRBV6-3,NA,NA,TRBJ2-2,CASSYRLLGELFF,TGTGCCAGCAGTTATAGGTTATTGGGGGAGCTGTTTTTT
TRBV24-1,few,TRBD2,TRBJ2-1,CANQKPPGGGSYNEQFF,TGTGCCAACCAGAAGCCGCCCGGGGGGGGCTCCTACAATGAGCAGTTCTTC
TRBV11-2,few,NA,TRBJ1-5,CASSPWGGRQPQHF,TGTGCCAGCAGCCCGTGGGGGGGTAGACAGCCCCAGCATTTT
TRBV4-1,NA,NA,TRBJ1-1,CASSHYRNTEAFF,TGCGCCAGCAGCCACTACCGCAACACTGAAGCTTTCTTT
TRBV20-1,few,NA,TRBJ1-2,CSASIRQSILYGYTF,TGCAGTGCTAGTATACGACAGTCTATACTCTATGGCTACACCTTC
TRBV7-7,NA,NA,TRBJ2-5,CASSSGPLETQYF,TGTGCTAGCAGCTCGGGACCTCTGGAGACCCAGTACTTC
TRBV20-1,many,NA,TRBJ1-1,CSARQANTEAFF,TGCAGTGCCCGACAGGCGAACACTGAAGCTTTCTTT
TRBV12-3/TRBV12-4,few,TRBD2,TRBJ2-7,CASSVPGLAAYEQYF,TGTGCCAGCAGTGTACCGGGACTAGCGGCTTACGAGCAGTACTTC
TRBV16,NA,NA,TRBJ1-1,CASSPRATGNTEAFF,TGTGCCAGCAGCCCCCGGGCTACGGGGAACACTGAAGCTTTCTTT
TRBV6-5,NA,NA,TRBJ2-4,CASSHKTGKNIQYF,TGTGCCAGCAGTCATAAGACCGGCAAAAACATTCAGTACTTC
TRBV5-6,NA,TRBD1,TRBJ2-7,CASKGQGSHEQYF,TGTGCCAGCAAGGGACAGGGTTCCCACGAGCAGTACTTC
TRBV9,many,NA,TRBJ2-2,CASSVAGGGLNTGELFF,TGTGCCAGCAGCGTCGCTGGGGGTGGCCTGAACACCGGGGAGCTGTTTTTT
TRBV20-1,NA,TRBD1,TRBJ1-5,CSASETGSFSNQPQHF,TGCAGTGCTAGTGAGACAGGGTCCTTTAGCAATCAGCCCCAGCATTTT
TRBV12-3/TRBV12-4,NA,NA,TRBJ2-3,CASSFRISTDTQYF,TGTGCCAGCAGTTTTCGAATTAGCACAGATACGCAGTATTTT
TRBV20-1,NA,NA,TRBJ2-2,CSAGANSNTGELFF,TGCAGTGCAGGGGCAAACTCGAACACCGGGGAGCTGTTTTTT
TRBV3-1,many,NA,TRBJ1-6,CASSNPRSSPLHF,TGTGCCAGCAGCAACCCCCGAAGCTCACCCCTCCACTTT
TRBV7-2,NA,TRBD2,TRBJ2-5,CASSQGLAGAQTQYF,TGTGCCAGCAGCCAGGGACTAGCGGGAGCACAGACCCAGTACTTC
TRBV24-1,NA,NA,TRBJ2-3,CATSGAESTDTQYF,TGTGCCACCAGTGGAGCGGAGTCCACAGATACGCAGTATTTT
TRBV7-9,NA,NA,TRBJ1-5,CASSLAHRDQPQHF,TGTGCCAGCAGCTTAGCTCACAGAGATCAGCCCCAGCATTTT
TRBV7-8,NA,TRBD2,TRBJ2-1,CASSLARGSGGIYNEQFF,TGTGCCAGCAGCTTAGCGCGCGGTAGCGGGGGGATCTACAATGAGCAGTTCTTC
TRBV4-2,many,TRBD1,TRBJ1-2,CASSQDMARGPDGYTF,TGTGCCAGCAGCCAAGATATGGCCAGGGGGCCGGATGGCTACACCTTC
TRBV18,NA,NA,TRBJ2-3,CASSPGPSGGTDTQYF,TGTGCCAGCTCACCCGGTCCTAGTGGAGGCACAGATACGCAGTATTTT
TRBV10-3,many,TRBD1,TRBJ1-4,CAISERGQGEKLFF,TGTGCCATCAGTGAAAGGGGGCAAGGGGAAAAACTGTTTTTT
TRBV7-2,few,NA,TRBJ2-3,CASSLVRGLSTDTQYF,TGTGCCAGCAGCTTAGTCCGAGGGCTTAGCACAGATACGCAGTATTTT
TRBV4-3,NA,TRBD1,TRBJ1-3,CASSQGSGGTGNTIYF,TGCGCCAGCAGCCAAGGGTCAGGGGGAACTGGAAACACCATATATTTT
TRBV27,NA,NA,TRBJ2-1,CASSRYNEQFF,TGTGCCAGCAGTCGATACAATGAGCAGTTCTTC
TRBV9,many,NA,TRBJ1-3,CASNLFGGNTIYF,TGTGCCAGCAACTTATTCGGCGGAAACACCATATATTTT
TRBV20-1,NA,TRBD2,TRBJ2-4,CSAREGAGERTNKNIQYF,TGCAGTGCTAGAGAGGGAGCGGGAGAGAGAACCAACAAAAACATTCAGTACTTC
TRBV10-3,few,TRBD1,TRBJ1-2,CAISEPADRSLYGYTF,TGTGCCATCAGTGAGCCCGCGGACAGGTCACTCTATGGCTACACCTTC
TRBV5-7,NA,TRBD1,TRBJ2-1,CASRESGTGAGNEQFF,TGTGCCAGCAGGGAATCCGGGACAGGGGCCGGAAATGAGCAGTTCTTC
TRBV5-1,NA,NA,TRBJ2-7,CASSLARSYEQYF,TGCGCCAGCAGCTTGGCAAGATCCTACGAGCAGTACTTC
TRBV24-1,many,NA,TRBJ1-1,CATSDRTRRNTEAFF,TGTGCCACCAGTGATAGGACAAGGCGGAACACTGAAGCTTTCTTT
TRBV7-9,NA,NA,TRBJ2-5,CASSQGIWLETQYF,TGTGCCAGCAGTCAGGGAATCTGGCTAGAGACCCAGTACTTC
TRBV12-3/TRBV12-4,NA,NA,TRBJ1-6,CASSLEATGSSYNSPLHF,TGTGCCAGCAGTTTAGAAGCTACAGGGAGCTCCTATAATTCACCCCTCCACTTT
TRBV2,few,TRBD2,TRBJ2-3,CASPGTSGRGYTQYF,TGTGCCAGCCCCGGGACTAGCGGGAGAGGATATACGCAGTATTTT
TRBV6-5,NA,NA,TRBJ2-7,CASSYSFLAGAFYEQYF,TGTGCCAGCAGTTACTCCTTCCTGGCAGGGGCATTCTACGAGCAGTACTTC
TRBV5-1,NA,TRBD2,TRBJ2-7,CASSLGTSGRMDEQYF,TGCGCCAGCAGCTTGGGGACTAGCGGGAGGATGGACGAGCAGTACTTC
TRBV5-1,NA,NA,TRBJ1-2,CASSFAAGDLSGYTF,TGCGCCAGCAGCTTCGCCGCCGGGGACCTTAGTGGCTACACCTTC
TRBV20-1,few,TRBD1,TRBJ2-7,CSATFWSDRVYEQYF,TGCAGTGCTACGTTTTGGTCTGACAGGGTCTACGAGCAGTACTTC
TRBV20-1,NA,TRBD1,TRBJ1-6,CSASGTGVSPLHF,TGCAGTGCGTCCGGGACAGGGGTTTCACCCCTCCACTTT
TRBV10-3,few,NA,TRBJ2-1,CAIRSRGSSDLDEQFF,TGTGCCATCCGATCACGGGGCAGTAGCGACTTGGATGAGCAGTTCTTC
TRBV5-1,few,TRBD1,TRBJ1-3,CASSFQGADGNTIYF,TGCGCCAGCAGTTTCCAGGGGGCGGATGGAAACACCATATATTTT
TRBV28,NA,NA,TRBJ1-2,CASSLRGAIYGYTF,TGTGCCAGCAGTTTAAGGGGGGCTATCTATGGCTACACCTTC
TRBV4-2,NA,NA,TRBJ1-1,CASSQQGRTEAFF,TGTGCCAGCAGCCAACAAGGGAGAACTGAAGCTTTCTTT
TRBV20-1,once,TRBD2,TRBJ2-3,CSTERGLATDTQYF,TGCAGTACTGAGAGGGGACTAGCCACAGATACGCAGTATTTT
TRBV9,NA,TRBD2,TRBJ2-3,CASSLAGGLARTDTQYF,TGTGCCAGCAGCCTAGCGGGAGGGTTGGCTCGCACAGATACGCAGTATTTT
TRBV4-3,many,TRBD1,TRBJ1-5,CASSQEYGTGGNQPQHF,TGCGCCAGCAGCCAAGAGTATGGGACAGGGGGCAATCAGCCCCAGCATTTT
TRBV7-8,many,NA,TRBJ1-6,CASSLEGRARPNSPLHF,TGTGCCAGCAGCTTAGAGGGCAGGGCAAGGCCTAATTCACCCCTCCACTTT
TRBV29-1,NA,NA,TRBJ1-2,CSLNNWLSYGYTF,TGCAGCCTTAACAACTGGCTCAGCTATGGCTACACCTTC
TRBV7-9,many,NA,TRBJ1-5,CASSFVRGNGNQPQHF,TGTGCCAGCAGCTTTGTTCGGGGGAACGGCAATCAGCCCCAGCATTTT
TRBV12-3/TRBV12-4,few,TRBD2,TRBJ2-2,CASSFSGGGTGELFF,TGTGCCAGCAGTTTTTCGGGAGGAGGGACCGGGGAGCTGTTTTTT
TRBV7-3,NA,NA,TRBJ1-2,CASSLSEGERNGYTF,TGTGCCAGCAGCTTAAGCGAGGGGGAAAGGAATGGCTACACCTTC